This paragraph reports one TCR beta chain. The data were taken from a study of blood T cell repertoires in COVID-19. As originally analysed: The assay estimated nucleated cells by amplifying reference gene primers. The protocol was immunoSEQ multiplex PCR, while the TCRdb copy is restricted to in-frame clones and leaves out a portion. V, J and clone size derive from that table, while D and trimming were established from the DNA sequence. This sample has around 150,000 clones; 84% occur once, and the top ten carry more than 3%. The germline V gene has CDR1 SQVTM and CDR2 ANQGSEA. The V and J ends lost 6 bases and 4 bases, in that order; junction bases with no gene match: 5. This CDR3 contains 13 residues.

This receptor was taken from a woman in her 50s with acute COVID-19. V gene TRBV29-1 combines with J gene TRBJ2-7, with 11 positions matching TRBD2. The sequenced material came from PBMCs or T cells enriched from blood (not recorded which). DNA for the CDR3: TGCAGCGTCATAGCGGGAGGGTCATACGAGCAGTACTTC. It translates to CSVIAGGSYEQYF.